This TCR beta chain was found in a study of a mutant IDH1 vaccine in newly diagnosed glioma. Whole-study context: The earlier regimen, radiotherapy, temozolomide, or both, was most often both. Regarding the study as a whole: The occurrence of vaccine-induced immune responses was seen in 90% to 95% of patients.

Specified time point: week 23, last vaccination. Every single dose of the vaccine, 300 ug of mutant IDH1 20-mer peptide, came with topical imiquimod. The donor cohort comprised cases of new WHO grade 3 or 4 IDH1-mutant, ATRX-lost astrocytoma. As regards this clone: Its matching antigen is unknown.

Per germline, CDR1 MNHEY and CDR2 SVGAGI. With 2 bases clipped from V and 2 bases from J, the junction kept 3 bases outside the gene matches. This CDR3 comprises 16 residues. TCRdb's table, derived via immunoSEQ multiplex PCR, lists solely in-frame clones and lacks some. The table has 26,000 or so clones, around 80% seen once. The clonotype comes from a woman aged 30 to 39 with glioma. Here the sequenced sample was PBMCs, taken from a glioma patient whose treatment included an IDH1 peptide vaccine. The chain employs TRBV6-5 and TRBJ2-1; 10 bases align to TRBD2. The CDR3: CASSYRLAGAYNEQFF. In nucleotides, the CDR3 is TGTGCCAGCAGTTACAGGCTAGCGGGGGCCTACAATGAGCAGTTCTTC.